Here is one T cell receptor beta chain with its context. Its antigen is currently unknown. The TCR beta cDNA libraries contained unique molecular identifiers. Some 500,000 cDNA molecules were recovered from an input of roughly 0.85 to 10 million T cells. MiXCR, run by TCRdb on the PCR reads, gives a single entry per CDR3 protein. This table holds about 430,000 distinct CDR3 sequences, approximately 42% found once. The CDR3 is 16 residues long. CDR1 is LNHNV and CDR2 is YYDKDF in the germline V gene (reference sequence). The V end lost 0 bases, the J end lost 1 base, and 12 bases lay between the germline ends. The data were taken from a study of post-analysis software for immune sequencing data. Overall study context: Recorded disease courses covered relapsing-remitting, secondary progressive and progressive-relapsing multiple sclerosis. Some patients had no subtype annotation. Points from the study as a whole: There were a handful of TRBV segments more frequent in patients than controls, and TRBV5-6, TRBV5-1 and TRBV20-1 were among them. Compared with controls, patients showed significantly lower normalized Chao1 diversity.

This TCR was recovered from a girl aged 2-10 years with multiple sclerosis. This chain links TRBV15 with TRBJ1-1; D ambiguous. Source material: blood. As DNA, the CDR3 is TGTGCCACCAGCAGAGATCCCGGGGTTAGGAACACTGAAGCTTTCTTT. This translates into CATSRDPGVRNTEAFF.